The 20 T cell receptor beta chains presented below share a single source sample, sequenced in a study of CD8 T cells in ankylosing spondylitis. Points from the study as a whole: Among TCR beta sequences, a motif of roughly 8 highly homologous variants appeared characteristic of ankylosing spondylitis blood.

TCRdb redid the calling of the 5' RACE reads with MiXCR, one entry per CDR3 protein. Of around 770,000 distinct CDR3 sequences in the sample, roughly 19% were seen once. The antigens for these receptors are not known. The sample taken for sequencing was blood, either unsorted or a sorted T cell fraction (not recorded which). The receptor source for this set is a male donor with ankylosing spondylitis.

This clonotype was seen a few times. J is TRBJ2-5 and V is TRBV2; 12 nucleotides match TRBD2. The J segment lost 4 bases and the V segment lost 3 bases, leaving 3 bases of the junction unmatched. The CDR3 totals 15 residues. The germline CDR1 and CDR2 sequences are SNHLY and FYNNEI. The CDR3 DNA is TGTGCCAGCAGTGATGGGGGACTAGCGGGAGAGACCCAGTACTTC. It yields the protein CASSDGGLAGETQYF.

The rearrangement uses TRBV10-3 and TRBJ2-3; no reliable D call. The length of the CDR3 is 12 residues. Trimming stripped 10 bases from V and 2 bases from J, with 10 bases between. Germline lookup yields CDR1 ENHRY and CDR2 SYGVKD. CDR3 nucleotides: TGTGCCACCTCTAGTGACACAGATACGCAGTATTTT. Amino acid sequence: CATSSDTDTQYF.

The chain carries TRBV2 and TRBJ2-3; 8 positions agree with TRBD1. Trimming at V came to 6 bases and at J to 4 bases, leaving 9 bases not matched to a gene. Germline V gene sequence: CDR1 SNHLY, CDR2 FYNNEI. The CDR3 loop spans 15 amino acids. CDR3 sequence reads: CASRGDRGFADTQYF. DNA of the CDR3: TGTGCCAGCAGGGGAGACAGGGGATTCGCAGATACGCAGTATTTT. Complete variable domain (other parts from reference TRBV2 and TRBJ2-3): EPEVTQTPSHQVTQMGQEVILRCVPISNHLYFYWYRQILGQKVEFLVSFYNNEISEKSEIFDDQFSVERPDGSNFTLKIRSTKLEDSAMYFCASRGDRGFADTQYFGPGTRLTVL.

This clonotype has a count of ten or more. The gene calls are TRBV10-3 and TRBJ1-2; D uncertain. The V gene's germline CDR1 is ENHRY and CDR2 SYGVKD. This CDR3 comprises 12 residues. Trimming stripped 6 bases from V and 6 bases from J, with 11 bases between. This CDR3 is CAIRPHNDGYTF. CDR3 nucleotides: TGTGCCATCAGACCTCACAACGATGGCTACACCTTC.

This clonotype was detected only a few times. The chain couples TRBV28 to TRBJ2-1, with D maybe TRBD1 (6 bases). CDR3 length: 14 amino acids. Germline CDR1 MDHEN, CDR2 SYDVKM. V gave up 8 bases and J gave up 0 bases, with 11 bases separating them. In DNA, the CDR3 is TGTGCCAGCGGGAACAGGGTCTCCTACAATGAGCAGTTCTTC. Its protein product is CASGNRVSYNEQFF.

This clonotype has more than one count but fewer than ten. V usage is TRBV15 and J usage is TRBJ2-3, with 11 bases identical to TRBD2. Germline V CDR1 and CDR2: LNHNV, YYDKDF (reference sequence). The CDR3 length is 13 residues. V lost 6 bases to trimming and J lost 6 bases; unmatched junction nucleotides: 2. In DNA form, the CDR3 reads TGTGCCACCAGGACTAGCGGGGTGGATACGCAGTATTTT. Its translation is CATRTSGVDTQYF.

The rearrangement joins TRBV6-1 to TRBJ2-5; a weak D match, TRBD1 (5 bases). The CDR3 totals 13 residues. Trimming stripped 1 base from V and 5 bases from J, with 8 bases between. Germline V gives CDR1 MNHNS, CDR2 SASEGT. In DNA, the CDR3 is TGTGCCAGCAGTGAAGGGGGCTGGGAGACCCAGTACTTC. Translation gives CASSEGGWETQYF.

In its sample, this clonotype was seen a few times. V usage is TRBV7-9 and J usage is TRBJ2-7, with TRBD1 as a possible D gene (6 bases). Germline values: CDR1 SEHNR, CDR2 FQNEAQ (reference sequence). This CDR3 is 13 amino acids long. V lost 5 bases and J 6 bases, leaving 14 bases between the germline ends. The CDR3 is CASSPEAGVEQYF. The CDR3 nucleotides are TGTGCCAGCAGCCCGGAGGCAGGGGTCGAGCAGTACTTC.

Only a few counts were recorded for this clonotype. V gene TRBV6-1 combines with J gene TRBJ1-2; D perhaps matches TRBD1 (5 bases). The V gene lost 8 bases and the J gene lost 4 bases, with 17 bases spanning the gap. The germline V gene has CDR1 MNHNS and CDR2 SASEGT. This CDR3 is built from 14 residues. The CDR3 spells CASGETDSSYGYTF. As DNA, the CDR3 is TGTGCCAGCGGAGAGACAGACTCCAGCTATGGCTACACCTTC.

The V call is TRBV7-2, the J call TRBJ2-3; D ambiguous. V was trimmed by 1 base and J by 5 bases, leaving 10 bases between them. Per germline, CDR1 SGHTA and CDR2 FQGNSA. The CDR3 sequence is 14 residues long. DNA for the CDR3: TGTGCCAGCAGCTTAGTGACGACGGGAGATACGCAGTATTTT. Its translation: CASSLVTTGDTQYF.

This sequence joins TRBV29-1 and TRBJ1-1; 9 nucleotides line up with TRBD1. This CDR3 comprises 15 residues. Germline V lookup: CDR1 SQVTM, CDR2 ANQGSEA. V trimming: 2 bases; J trimming: 3 bases; junction bases outside the gene matches: 7. This CDR3 is CSVEPPTGGDTEAFF. CDR3 DNA: TGCAGCGTTGAACCCCCGACAGGGGGTGACACTGAAGCTTTCTTT. Full variable domain (outside the CDR3, taken from reference TRBV29-1 and TRBJ1-1): SAVISQKPSRDICQRGTSLTIQCQVDSQVTMMFWYRQQPGQSLTLIATANQGSEATYESGFVIDKFPISRPNLTFSTLTVSNMSPEDSSIYLCSVEPPTGGDTEAFFGQGTRLTVV.

The rearrangement links TRBV20-1 to TRBJ2-7; D unresolved. The CDR3 loop spans 15 amino acids. CDR1 and CDR2 from the germline V gene are DFQATT and SNEGSKA (reference sequence). V was clipped by 3 bases and J by 3 bases, with 18 bases between them. CDR3 amino acids: CSASEHPDPSYEQYF. As DNA, the CDR3 is TGCAGTGCTAGTGAACACCCGGACCCGAGCTACGAGCAGTACTTC.

The chain combines TRBV6-1 with TRBJ2-1, with unresolved D. The CDR3 sequence is 15 residues long. V was cut by 5 bases and J by 5 bases, with 16 bases left in between. CDR1 and CDR2 from the germline V gene are MNHNS and SASEGT. Here the CDR3 DNA reads TGTGCCAGCAGTCCCCAGTTCGCGGCTAACAATGAGCAGTTCTTC. Translation: CASSPQFAANNEQFF.

The V gene is TRBV4-2, the J gene TRBJ1-5; D gene unclear. The CDR3 has 16 residues. The ends were cut back, 4 bases at V and 1 base at J, with 14 bases in the middle. Per germline, CDR1 LGHNA and CDR2 YNFKEQ. CDR3 nucleotide sequence: TGTGCCAGCAGCCGCGGACGGACCGGGAGCAATCAGCCCCAGCATTTT. Protein product: CASSRGRTGSNQPQHF.

This clonotype showed up just a few times. The rearrangement joins TRBV3-1 to TRBJ1-6; D unresolved. The germline V gene encodes CDR1 LGHDT and CDR2 YNNKEL (reference sequence). The V end lost 7 bases, the J end lost 0 bases, and 10 bases lay between the germline ends. This CDR3 spans 15 amino acids. This CDR3 is CASNVRGSYNSPLHF. The CDR3 DNA reads as TGTGCCAGCAACGTTCGGGGCTCCTATAATTCACCCCTCCACTTT.

J is TRBJ1-1 and V is TRBV4-2; TRBD1 matches at 7 bases. The germline V gene has CDR1 LGHNA and CDR2 YNFKEQ. This CDR3 is built from 16 residues. J lost 5 bases, V lost 3 bases, and 12 bases had no gene match. In nucleotides, the CDR3 is TGTGCCAGCAGCCATACTAGGGGACAGTCGGGGACTGAAGCTTTCTTT. Translating it yields CASSHTRGQSGTEAFF.

The chain couples TRBV5-1 to TRBJ2-5; 8 bases align to TRBD1. The CDR3 consists of 14 residues. Germline CDR1 is SGHRS and CDR2 is YFSETQ. The V segment lost 4 bases and the J segment 1 base; nucleotides outside the gene matches: 3. CDR3 nucleotide sequence: TGCGCCAGCAGCCGGACAGGGCGCCAAGAGACCCAGTACTTC. Its translation: CASSRTGRQETQYF.

The CDR3 spells CATDRGSSTEQYF. The DNA for the CDR3 is TGTGCCACCGACAGGGGGTCATCAACCGAGCAGTACTTC. The chain employs TRBV10-3 and TRBJ2-7, with 9 bases that match TRBD1. This CDR3 is built from 13 residues. Germline V gene sequence: CDR1 ENHRY, CDR2 SYGVKD. Trimming at V came to 10 bases and at J to 6 bases, leaving 10 bases not matched to a gene.

The chain uses TRBV4-2 and TRBJ2-1, with 7 bases that match TRBD2. Germline V gene data show CDR1 as LGHNA and CDR2 as YNFKEQ. This CDR3 has 18 amino acids. V dropped 0 bases and J dropped 8; count of bases not matched to a gene: 16. The CDR3 DNA sequence: TGTGCCAGCAGCCAAGATACGGGGCGGACTAGTTTTTCCCATGAGCAGTTCTTC. Translating gives CASSQDTGRTSFSHEQFF.

V usage is TRBV27 and J usage is TRBJ2-6, with 7 bases fitting TRBD1. The J segment lost 4 bases and the V segment lost 5 bases, leaving 11 bases of the junction unmatched. The germline gives CDR1 MNHEY, CDR2 SMNVEV (reference sequence). The CDR3 extends over 17 amino acids. The CDR3 loop is CASSPYTRGPGANVLTF. The CDR3 DNA follows: TGTGCCAGCAGTCCGTACACAAGGGGGCCAGGGGCCAACGTCCTGACTTTC.